This TCR beta chain was obtained from a study of shared clonotypes between healthy human individuals. Findings of the study overall: Rarefaction analysis demonstrated incomplete sorted-subset sequencing notwithstanding large depth. Clonotypes shared by all four donors outscored non-shared clonotypes in generation probability.

Germline V gene sequence: CDR1 GTSNPN, CDR2 SVGIG (reference sequence). V lost 0 bases, J lost 1 base, and 9 bases lay in between. This CDR3 contains 14 residues. All donors were Caucasian adults living in Nashville, Tennessee. On this clone itself: The antigen is unknown.

As processed by the authors: Filtering differed, since immunoSEQ gave only junction sequences and no quality scores. Measured with immunoSEQ multiplex PCR; TCRdb has only the in-frame clones, and not every one. Clone size and the V and J calls come from that table; the DNA yielded D and trimming. Among around 2.5 million clones listed, 93% were seen once. Input material: naive CD4+ T cells from PBMCs. Described subset: CD45RA+ positively selected. The TCR originated in a man between 18 and 29 years old in good health. Some clones in this sample may be carry-over from other donors' samples. The V and J genes are TRBV30 and TRBJ2-5, with D perhaps matching TRBD1 or TRBD2 (5 bases each). The CDR3 DNA sequence: TGTGCCTGGAGTGTGGGGACGACCCAAGAGACCCAGTACTTC. Protein sequence: CAWSVGTTQETQYF.